This T cell receptor beta chain was identified during a study of CD8 T cells in Susac syndrome. The germline CDR1 and CDR2 sequences are SGHVT and SQSDAQ. The V gene lost 5 bases and the J gene lost 4 bases, with 16 bases spanning the gap. This CDR3 region has 15 residues. RNA, at about 0.45 to 1 ug, was reverse transcribed with random hexamers. TCRdb ran MiXCR on the immunoSEQ multiplex PCR reads and lists one entry per CDR3 protein. The table shows about 200,000 distinct CDR3 sequences, with about 91% occurring only once. Source material: CD4+ T cells from PBMCs. The V gene is TRBV7-4, the J gene TRBJ2-3; a possible D gene is TRBD2 (5 bases). This TCR was recovered from a human donor with Susac syndrome. Written as DNA, the CDR3 is TGTGCCAGCAGCCCCCTGGTGGGAGCACCAGATACGCAGTATTTT. Residues: CASSPLVGAPDTQYF.